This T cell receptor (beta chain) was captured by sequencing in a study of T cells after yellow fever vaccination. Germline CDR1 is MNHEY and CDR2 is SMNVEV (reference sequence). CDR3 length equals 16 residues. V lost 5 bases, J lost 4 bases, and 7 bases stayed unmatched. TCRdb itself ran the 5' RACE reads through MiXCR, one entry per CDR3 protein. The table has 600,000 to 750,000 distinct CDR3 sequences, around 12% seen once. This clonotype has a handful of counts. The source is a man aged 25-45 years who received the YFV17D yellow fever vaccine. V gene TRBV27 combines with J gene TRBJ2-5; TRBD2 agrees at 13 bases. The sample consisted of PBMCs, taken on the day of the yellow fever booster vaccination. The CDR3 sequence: CASSPGLAGLPETQYF. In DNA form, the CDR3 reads TGTGCCAGCAGTCCGGGACTAGCGGGATTACCAGAGACCCAGTACTTC.